This entry concerns a single TCR beta chain. The antigen remains unidentified. The data originate from a study of T cells in Graves' hyperthyroidism and ophthalmopathy. Study results and limitations: Ophthalmopathy was predicted by the model a median of roughly 6 months ahead of onset.

The CDR3 is 16 amino acids. CDR1 and CDR2 from the germline V gene are MNHEY and SMNVEV (reference sequence). V trimming: 2 bases; J trimming: 4 bases; junction bases outside the gene matches: 7. RNA transcripts served as the template for amplifying TCR beta CDR3 regions. The study used the HTBI primer set for a first-round RT-PCR of the TCR CDR3. TCRdb re-called the multiplex PCR reads through MiXCR, storing one row per CDR3 protein. The sample has around 370,000 distinct CDR3 sequences; around 18% are singletons. The source material was blood. The TCR was taken from a man aged 18 to 35 with Graves' ophthalmopathy. The V and J genes are TRBV27 and TRBJ1-5; 8 nucleotides match TRBD1. This chain's CDR3 is CASSLLPDRVNQPQHF. The DNA for the CDR3 is TGTGCCAGCAGTTTACTCCCGGACAGGGTGAATCAGCCCCAGCATTTT.